The 7 T cell receptor beta chains listed next were all sequenced from one sample in a study of T cells in Graves' hyperthyroidism and ophthalmopathy. Template material for amplifying TCR beta CDR3 regions consisted of RNA transcripts. The HTBI set primed first-round TCR CDR3 RT-PCR. TCRdb fed the multiplex PCR reads into MiXCR, producing one record per CDR3 protein. The sample consists of roughly 650,000 distinct CDR3 sequences, 16% of them appearing once. Sample: blood. These receptors were obtained from a woman aged 40 to 50 with Graves' ophthalmopathy.

This clonotype was counted ten times or more. This chain links TRBV20-1 with TRBJ1-1; D ambiguous. The CDR3 consists of 12 residues. The ends were cut back, 5 bases at V and 2 bases at J, with 9 bases in the middle. Germline assignment: CDR1 DFQATT and CDR2 SNEGSKA (reference sequence). This CDR3 reads CSAPGPNTEAFF. As DNA, the CDR3 is TGCAGTGCTCCCGGGCCTAACACTGAAGCTTTCTTT.

V is TRBV12-3 or TRBV12-4 and J is TRBJ2-1, with a tentative D call TRBD2 (7 bases). Trimming took off 3 bases at V and 8 bases at J, with 17 bases between the two ends. The CDR3 is 15 residues long. Here the CDR3 DNA reads TGTGCCAGCAGTTTCAGGGAGGGGGAGTTTGATGAGCAGTTCTTC. It translates to CASSFREGEFDEQFF.

This chain uses TRBV27 with TRBJ1-1; 8 bases line up with TRBD1. The CDR3 is 14 residues long. Germline CDR1 MNHEY, CDR2 SMNVEV (reference sequence). V shed 6 bases and J 4 bases; nucleotides not matched to a gene: 7. CDR3 nucleotide sequence: TGTGCCAGCAGATTACGGACAGGGAGCACTGAAGCTTTCTTT. This translates into CASRLRTGSTEAFF.

The table lists this clonotype with many counts. This chain joins TRBV6-1 and TRBJ1-5, with no clear D. Germline V gene data show CDR1 as MNHNS and CDR2 as SASEGT. CDR3 size: 15 residues. Deletions cut 5 bases from V and 3 bases from J, with 14 bases between. CDR3 in amino acids: CASSRNDLANQPQHF. In DNA, the CDR3 is TGTGCCAGCAGTCGCAACGACTTGGCCAATCAGCCCCAGCATTTT.

This clonotype was seen ten or more times. The chain carries TRBV2 and TRBJ2-2; 9 bases fit TRBD2. The CDR3 loop spans 16 amino acids. Germline CDR1 reads SNHLY; CDR2 reads FYNNEI. Trimming cost V 6 bases and J 2 bases; bases outside gene matches: 7. CDR3 residues: CASRPPGLANTGELFF. The DNA of the CDR3 is TGTGCCAGCAGGCCCCCGGGACTAGCCAACACCGGGGAGCTGTTTTTT. Based on the CDR3 plus reference TRBV2 and TRBJ2-2, the full variable domain is EPEVTQTPSHQVTQMGQEVILRCVPISNHLYFYWYRQILGQKVEFLVSFYNNEISEKSEIFDDQFSVERPDGSNFTLKIRSTKLEDSAMYFCASRPPGLANTGELFFGEGSRLTVL.

In this sample, this clonotype turned up many times. This chain connects TRBV12-3 or TRBV12-4 to TRBJ1-1, with 8 bases that match TRBD1. Trimming at V came to 4 bases and at J to 6 bases, leaving 7 bases not matched to a gene. The CDR3 has 14 amino acids. The CDR3 DNA is TGTGCCAGCAGTTCGCGGACAGGGAGGGCTGAAGCTTTCTTT. The encoded protein is CASSSRTGRAEAFF.

The rearrangement uses TRBV20-1 and TRBJ1-5, with 8 positions matching TRBD1. CDR3 length: 16 amino acids. The V segment lost 5 bases and the J segment 1 base; nucleotides outside the gene matches: 10. Germline CDR1 DFQATT, CDR2 SNEGSKA (reference sequence). As DNA, the CDR3 is TGCAGTGCTGGATCCCAGGGGGCGCGAAGCAATCAGCCCCAGCATTTT. This translates into CSAGSQGARSNQPQHF.